This T cell receptor (beta chain) was observed in a study of blood T cell repertoires in COVID-19. In the study overall: Samples representing acute and convalescent COVID-19 were sourced from the United States, Italy and Spain. Sources were T cells, B-cell-depleted T cells, or PBMCs; the material itself was cDNA or gDNA.

Enrolled through a virtual design, the participants were between roughly 18 and 100 years of age and came from roughly 22 US areas. In the original processing: The authors estimated nucleated cell counts from reference gene primer amplification. Libraries were prepared by immunoSEQ multiplex PCR; TCRdb keeps only in-frame clonotypes and omits some of them. V and J calls and clone size are those listed in that table; D and trimming were worked out from the DNA. The sample has approximately 260,000 clones; approximately 86% are singletons. This TCR was recovered from a woman aged 40 to 50 with acute COVID-19. Sequencing was performed on PBMCs or T cells enriched from blood (not recorded which).

The CDR3 DNA follows: TGTGCCAGCAGTGAACAGGAACGTGGCAATACGCAGTATTTT. Residues: CASSEQERGNTQYF. This chain uses TRBV6-1 with TRBJ2-3; D gene unclear. The CDR3 runs 14 residues. Trimming took off 2 bases at V and 7 bases at J, with 13 bases between the two ends. Germline V lookup: CDR1 MNHNS, CDR2 SASEGT.